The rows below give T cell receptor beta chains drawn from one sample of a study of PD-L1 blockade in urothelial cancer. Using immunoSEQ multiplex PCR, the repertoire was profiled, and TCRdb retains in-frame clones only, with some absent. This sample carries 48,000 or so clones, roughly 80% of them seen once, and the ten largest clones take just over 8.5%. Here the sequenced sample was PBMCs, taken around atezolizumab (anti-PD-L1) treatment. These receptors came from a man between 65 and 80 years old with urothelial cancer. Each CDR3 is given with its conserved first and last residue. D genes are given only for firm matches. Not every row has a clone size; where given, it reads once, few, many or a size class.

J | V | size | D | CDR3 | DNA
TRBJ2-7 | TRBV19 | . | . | CASSRQSSSYEQYF | TGTGCCAGTAGTAGACAGTCGAGCTCCTACGAGCAGTACTTC
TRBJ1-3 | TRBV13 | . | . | CASSSGQNGNTIYF | TGTGCCAGCAGCTCCGGACAGAATGGAAACACCATATATTTT
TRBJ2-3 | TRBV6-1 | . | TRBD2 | CASTQLAGSTDTQYF | TGTGCCAGCACCCAACTAGCGGGTAGCACAGATACGCAGTATTTT
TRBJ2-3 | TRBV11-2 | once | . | CASSFRDLGGTDTQYF | TGTGCCAGCAGCTTCCGGGACTTAGGAGGCACAGATACGCAGTATTTT
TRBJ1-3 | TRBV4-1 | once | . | CASSQDNSGNTIYF | TGCGCCAGCAGCCAAGACAACTCTGGAAACACCATATATTTT
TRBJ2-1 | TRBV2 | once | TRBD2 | CASSPLAGASEQFF | TGTGCCAGCAGTCCCCTAGCGGGAGCGAGTGAGCAGTTCTTC
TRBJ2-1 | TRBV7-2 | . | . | CASSLWGGQGRNEQFF | TGTGCCAGCAGCCTCTGGGGGGGGCAGGGGCGCAATGAGCAGTTCTTC
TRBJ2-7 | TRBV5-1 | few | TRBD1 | CASSLGTGMFGEQYF | TGCGCCAGCAGCTTGGGGACAGGGATGTTTGGAGAGCAGTACTTC
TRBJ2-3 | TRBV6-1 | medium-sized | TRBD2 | CASKLAGGIDTQYF | TGTGCCAGCAAACTAGCGGGAGGAATAGATACGCAGTATTTT
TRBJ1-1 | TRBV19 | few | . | CASSPQLYTEAFF | TGTGCCAGTAGTCCCCAGTTGTACACTGAAGCTTTCTTT
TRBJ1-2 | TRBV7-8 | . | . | CASSLDYFSNYGYTF | TGTGCCAGCAGCTTAGACTACTTCTCTAACTATGGCTACACCTTC
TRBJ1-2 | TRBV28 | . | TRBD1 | CASRGTGAGYGYTF | TGTGCCAGCAGGGGGACAGGGGCTGGCTATGGCTACACCTTC
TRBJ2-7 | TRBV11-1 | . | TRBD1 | CASTDNRDSYEQYF | TGTGCCAGCACTGACAATAGGGACAGCTACGAGCAGTACTTC
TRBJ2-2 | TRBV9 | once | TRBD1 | CASSVSGGAAGELFF | TGTGCCAGCAGCGTATCAGGGGGCGCGGCCGGGGAGCTGTTTTTT
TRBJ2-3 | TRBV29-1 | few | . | CSPTGEGDTQYF | TGCAGTCCCACGGGAGAGGGAGATACGCAGTATTTT
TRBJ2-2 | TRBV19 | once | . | CASSPPGRVGGELFF | TGTGCCAGTTCCCCACCGGGCAGGGTCGGCGGGGAGCTGTTTTTT
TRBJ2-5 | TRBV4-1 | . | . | CASSLGPQETQYF | TGCGCCAGCAGCCTGGGCCCTCAAGAGACCCAGTACTTC
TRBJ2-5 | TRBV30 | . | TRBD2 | CAWSGLAGQETQYF | TGTGCCTGGAGTGGACTAGCGGGACAAGAGACCCAGTACTTC
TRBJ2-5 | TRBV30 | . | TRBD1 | CAWIDRGVQETQYF | TGTGCCTGGATAGACAGGGGGGTACAAGAGACCCAGTACTTC
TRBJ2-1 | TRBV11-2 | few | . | CASSLSPVKEGNEQFF | TGTGCCAGCAGCCTTAGCCCAGTCAAAGAAGGCAATGAGCAGTTCTTC
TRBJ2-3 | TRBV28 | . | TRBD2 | CASSSTIAGGGTDTQYF | TGTGCCAGCAGTTCGACCATAGCGGGAGGTGGCACAGATACGCAGTATTTT
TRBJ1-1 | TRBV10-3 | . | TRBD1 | CAISDNRGRTEAFF | TGTGCCATCAGTGATAACAGGGGAAGGACTGAAGCTTTCTTT